This is a list of T cell receptor beta chains from one sample in a study of spatial heterogeneity in lung cancer. TCRdb re-derived calls from the 5' RACE reads in MiXCR, one entry per CDR3 protein. Of about 9,300 distinct CDR3 sequences detected, around 51% appear once; the ten largest clones hold about 28%. The sequenced sample was lung tumor tissue, obtained at surgery. The receptors were gathered from a female donor with early-stage non-small cell lung cancer. CDR3s include the opening cysteine and the closing phenylalanine or tryptophan. Each record gives: clone size, V gene, CDR3 protein. A row's size may be missing; if present it is once, few, many or a size class.

>.|TRBV6-1
CASSENYGYTF
>once|TRBV7-2
CASSLSRVQGYYGYTF
>medium-sized|TRBV5-1
CASSYRDSSYEQYF
>.|TRBV7-2
CASSLDPWGTDTQYF
>.|TRBV5-1
CASSRRQDYGYTF
>.|TRBV6-5
CASGPLGMRDRNQPQHF
>.|TRBV27
CASRRPGQGASPLHF
>.|TRBV20-1
CSAFSLAASTDTQYF
>.|TRBV28
CASSGTNDGDTQYF
>.|TRBV18
CASSPLRQGREQFYGYTF
>few|TRBV7-9
CASSLMRLEQFF
>.|TRBV20-1
CSGGGETQYF
>few|TRBV4-1
CASSQDYSSAETQYF
>.|TRBV20-1
CSARAPGTSGGNEQFF
>few|TRBV12-3/TRBV12-4
CASRSRQAGGEKLFF
>.|TRBV5-1
CASSLGSQGYPSTDTQYF
>few|TRBV20-1
CSATPGVGAGRDEQFF
>few|TRBV12-3/TRBV12-4
CASSRTGRMHEQYF
>.|TRBV20-1
CSALSGDSYEQYF
>once|TRBV20-1
CSAPPGGTQYF
>.|TRBV5-1
CASSGAGLGEYNEQFF
>medium-sized|TRBV12-3/TRBV12-4
CASSQTGNQPQHF
>.|TRBV20-1
CSASGGSSYEQYF
>few|TRBV20-1
CSASGGGTQYF
>medium-sized|TRBV20-1
CSAPGDRGPSGELFF
>.|TRBV20-1
CSAPRGPNNEQFF
>.|TRBV7-2
CASSPDRETQYF
>.|TRBV5-4
CASSFWTGGIVRELFF
>.|TRBV7-2
CASRGGIDYEQYF
>few|TRBV7-8
CASSLLARTIGSNQPQHF
>few|TRBV24-1
CATQWADTQYF
>.|TRBV12-3/TRBV12-4
CASSQGSFAGNTIYF